Below are 30 T cell receptor beta chains sequenced from a single sample in a study of a mutant IDH1 vaccine in newly diagnosed glioma. Antigen specificity for these receptors is unknown. Time point here: week 47, end of study. Each dose delivered 300 ug of mutant IDH1 20-mer peptide subcutaneously with imiquimod. Using immunoSEQ multiplex PCR, the repertoire was profiled, and TCRdb retains in-frame clones only, with some absent. The table records about 94,000 clones, roughly nine tenths of them present only once. This sample comprised PBMCs, obtained from a glioma patient whose treatment included an IDH1 peptide vaccine. These TCRs come from a woman aged 45-59 years with glioma.

The V and J genes are TRBV27 and TRBJ2-7; D ambiguous. Trimming took 3 bases from V and 0 from J, leaving 9 bases between them. The germline gives CDR1 MNHEY, CDR2 SMNVEV (reference sequence). The CDR3 spans 14 residues. DNA of the CDR3: TGTGCCAGCAGTTTTAGGCAGAGCTCCTACGAGCAGTACTTC. Amino acids: CASSFRQSSYEQYF.

The chain employs TRBV29-1 and TRBJ2-2; 7 bases line up with TRBD1. From germline, CDR1 is SQVTM and CDR2 ANQGSEA. Trimming took 7 bases from V and 4 from J; bases not matched to a gene: 9. The CDR3 is made up of 14 amino acids. The CDR3 DNA reads as TGCAGCGCTGTCCGGGACAGCGCCACCGGGGAGCTGTTTTTT. Protein: CSAVRDSATGELFF.

The genes are TRBV5-1 and TRBJ1-4, with a weak D call TRBD1 (5 bases). CDR3 size: 15 residues. Per germline, CDR1 SGHRS and CDR2 YFSETQ. The V end lost 0 bases, the J end lost 2 bases, and 8 bases lay between the germline ends. The CDR3 coding sequence is TGCGCCAGCAGCTTGGAAGGGGCGACTAATGAAAAACTGTTTTTT. Amino acids: CASSLEGATNEKLFF.

V usage is TRBV28 and J usage is TRBJ2-3; the match to TRBD2 covers 10 bases. J gave up 0 bases and V 5 bases, and 5 bases lay outside the gene matches. The germline V gene encodes CDR1 MDHEN and CDR2 SYDVKM. The CDR3 is 16 residues long. The DNA for the CDR3 is TGTGCCAGCAGTACTCCGACTAGCGGGAGCACAGATACGCAGTATTTT. It translates to CASSTPTSGSTDTQYF. The whole variable domain, filled in from reference TRBV28 and TRBJ2-3, reads DVKVTQSSRYLVKRTGEKVFLECVQDMDHENMFWYRQDPGLGLRLIYFSYDVKMKEKGDIPEGYSVSREKKERFSLILESASTNQTSMYLCASSTPTSGSTDTQYFGPGTRLTVL.

The CDR3 DNA is TGTGCCAGCAGTTTGGGGACAGGGTTCCGGGACAATCAGCCCCAGCATTTT. Amino acid sequence: CASSLGTGFRDNQPQHF. This sequence joins TRBV28 and TRBJ1-5; 9 bases map to TRBD1. CDR1 MDHEN and CDR2 SYDVKM come from the germline V gene. The CDR3 has 17 residues. Trimming removed 3 bases from V and 3 bases from J; junction bases left unmatched: 9.

The rearrangement uses TRBV5-4 and TRBJ2-3, with 10 bases fitting TRBD2. Germline values: CDR1 SGHNT, CDR2 YYREEE (reference sequence). The CDR3 spans 17 residues. The junction had 9 bases not matched to a gene; V was cut back by 4 bases and J by 1 base. This CDR3 reads CASSPQAGGWGTDTQYF. CDR3 DNA: TGTGCCAGCAGCCCACAAGCGGGAGGGTGGGGCACAGATACGCAGTATTTT.

This clone was detected a few times. The chain recombines TRBV4-1 with TRBJ1-5; D is possibly TRBD1 (6 bases). The CDR3 extends over 16 amino acids. Germline CDR1 and CDR2: MGHRA and YSYEKL. The V and J ends lost 0 bases and 2 bases respectively, with 11 bases between them. CDR3 in DNA: TGCGCCAGCAGCCAAGATGGGGGGCTCGGCAATCAGCCCCAGCATTTT. Its translation is CASSQDGGLGNQPQHF.

The chain links TRBV19 to TRBJ2-5; no reliable D call. The V gene lost 1 base and the J gene lost 1 base, with 10 bases spanning the gap. Germline loops: CDR1 LNHDA, CDR2 SQIVND (reference sequence). The CDR3 spans 15 residues. The CDR3 protein is CASSIGGRTQETQYF. The CDR3 DNA is TGTGCCAGTAGTATAGGAGGCAGGACCCAAGAGACCCAGTACTTC.

This chain joins TRBV7-9 and TRBJ1-2, with D perhaps TRBD1 (6 bases). The CDR3 spans 15 residues. Deletions cut 8 bases from V and 2 bases from J, with 18 bases between. CDR1 SEHNR and CDR2 FQNEAQ come from the germline V gene (reference sequence). The CDR3 sequence is CASCPWNGGNYGYTF. For the CDR3, the DNA is TGTGCCAGCTGTCCATGGAACGGGGGCAACTATGGCTACACCTTC. Complete variable domain (other parts from reference TRBV7-9 and TRBJ1-2): DTGVSQNPRHKITKRGQNVTFRCDPISEHNRLYWYRQTLGQGPEFLTYFQNEAQLEKSRLLSDRFSAERPKGSFSTLEIQRTEQGDSAMYLCASCPWNGGNYGYTFGSGTRLTVV.

In this sample, this clone turned up a few times. CDR3 bases: TGTGCCAGCAGCGCCCCTTCCGCGGGGCAAGAGACCCAGTACTTC. Translation gives CASSAPSAGQETQYF. This sequence joins TRBV28 and TRBJ2-5; D is possibly TRBD2 (6 bases). The V gene's germline CDR1 is MDHEN and CDR2 SYDVKM. This CDR3 region has 15 residues. V lost 6 bases and J lost 2, with 16 bases in between.

The chain joins TRBV6-4 to TRBJ2-5, with D perhaps TRBD2 (5 bases). Judging by the DNA end, TRBJ2-7 fits better; the J call may be wrong. CDR3 length: 15 amino acids. CDR1 and CDR2 (germline): MRHNA, SNTAGT. DNA for the CDR3: TGTGCCAGCAGTGAGGACTTACAACCCTCCTACGAGCAGTACTTC. It is translated as CASSEDLQPSYEQYF.

The CDR3 sequence is CASSLAGTGGLETQYF. CDR3 in DNA: TGCGCCAGCAGCTTGGCCGGGACAGGGGGCTTAGAGACCCAGTACTTC. J is TRBJ2-5 and V is TRBV5-1, with 12 bases fitting TRBD1. The CDR3 is 16 amino acids. Trimming cost V 0 bases and J 4 bases; bases outside gene matches: 4. Germline CDR1 SGHRS, CDR2 YFSETQ.

The genes are TRBV30 and TRBJ2-7; 12 nucleotides line up with TRBD1. The V gene end was trimmed by 2 bases and the J gene end by 7 bases; junction bases not matched to a gene: 9. Germline CDR1 GTSNPN, CDR2 SVGIG (reference sequence). CDR3 length: 15 amino acids. The CDR3 nucleotides are TGTGCCTGGAGTCCTCTCGGGGACAGGGGGCAGGAGCAGTACTTC. This sequence encodes CAWSPLGDRGQEQYF.

The chain joins TRBV27 to TRBJ2-1; D possibly corresponds to TRBD2 (5 bases). CDR3 length: 12 amino acids. The germline V gene has CDR1 MNHEY and CDR2 SMNVEV (reference sequence). The V end lost 5 bases, the J end lost 3 bases, and 5 bases lay between the germline ends. CDR3 protein: CASSGGYNEQFF. In DNA, the CDR3 is TGTGCCAGCAGTGGAGGCTACAATGAGCAGTTCTTC.

J is TRBJ2-6 and V is TRBV27, with 13 bases identical to TRBD2. V was pared by 8 bases and J by 0 bases, with 16 bases of the junction left unmatched. Germline values: CDR1 MNHEY, CDR2 SMNVEV (reference sequence). The CDR3 loop spans 21 amino acids. As DNA, the CDR3 is TGTGCCAGCCGAACCTTCCTGGCGACTAGCGGGAGGCACTCTGGGGCCAACGTCCTGACTTTC. It translates to CASRTFLATSGRHSGANVLTF.

This chain links TRBV13 with TRBJ2-7; TRBD2 might be the D (5 bases). The CDR3 length is 14 residues. V lost 1 base and J 0 bases, leaving 7 bases between the germline ends. Germline CDR1 is PRHDT and CDR2 is FYEKMQ (reference sequence). In DNA, the CDR3 is TGTGCCAGCAGCTTAGAGACTACCTCCTACGAGCAGTACTTC. It translates to CASSLETTSYEQYF.

This chain joins TRBV27 and TRBJ2-7; 7 bases line up with TRBD1. The CDR3 is 14 residues long. In germline, CDR1 is MNHEY, CDR2 SMNVEV (reference sequence). The trim removed 5 bases at V and 3 bases at J, leaving 7 bases unmatched. CDR3 sequence (DNA): TGTGCCAGCAGTCCGGACAGGAGGTACTACGAGCAGTACTTC. Translation: CASSPDRRYYEQYF.

The CDR3 loop is CASSSPGRGSNNEQFF. The CDR3 DNA is TGTGCCAGCAGCTCCCCGGGCAGGGGGAGTAACAATGAGCAGTTCTTC. The chain employs TRBV7-3 and TRBJ2-1; 7 bases are shared with TRBD1. This CDR3 comprises 16 residues. Per germline, CDR1 SGHTA and CDR2 FQGTGA. The V segment lost 4 bases and the J segment 5 bases; nucleotides outside the gene matches: 11.

The table lists this clone with a few counts. The chain uses TRBV30 and TRBJ1-6; the D is unclear. The germline V gene has CDR1 GTSNPN and CDR2 SVGIG (reference sequence). This CDR3 comprises 11 residues. Trimming removed 4 bases from V and 9 bases from J, with 7 bases in between. CDR3 DNA sequence: TGTGCCTGGACAGTCGGTTCACCCCTCCACTTT. It codes for CAWTVGSPLHF.

The sample holds one count of this clone. A junction boundary mismatches the germline segment, possibly from a read error. This chain joins TRBV20-1 and TRBJ1-2; D perhaps matches TRBD1 (5 bases). Germline-derived CDR1 and CDR2 are DFQATT and SNEGSKA (reference sequence). There are 11 residues in the CDR3. The CDR3: CSAYRDPPDIF. The CDR3 nucleotides read TGCAGTGCTTACCGTGACCCCCCGGACATTTTC.

The rearrangement links TRBV15 to TRBJ2-2; TRBD2 matches at 8 bases. This CDR3 has 16 residues. Germline-derived CDR1 and CDR2 are LNHNV and YYDKDF (reference sequence). V shed 0 bases, J shed 4 bases, and the junction held 4 bases outside the gene matches. The CDR3 loop reads CATSRDRGGSTGELFF. CDR3 DNA: TGTGCCACCAGCAGAGATCGCGGGGGGAGCACCGGGGAGCTGTTTTTT.

The chain uses TRBV29-1 and TRBJ1-4; the D is unclear. The CDR3 is made up of 12 amino acids. Germline values: CDR1 SQVTM, CDR2 ANQGSEA. V gave up 6 bases and J gave up 7 bases, with 12 bases separating them. CDR3 residues: CSVGWSGEKLFF. DNA of the CDR3: TGCAGCGTCGGATGGAGTGGTGAAAAACTGTTTTTT.

This chain links TRBV18 with TRBJ2-3; no clear D gene. Trimming cost V 3 bases and J 6 bases, with 16 bases left between them. Looked up from germline, CDR1 is KGHSH and CDR2 is LQKENI. This CDR3 comprises 15 residues. CDR3 sequence: CASSPLYVDADTQYF. The CDR3 nucleotides are TGTGCCAGCTCACCGTTGTATGTCGACGCGGATACGCAGTATTTT.

This clone has only one observation. The chain has TRBV5-1 and TRBJ2-2; D is unresolved. The CDR3 spans 15 residues. CDR1 and CDR2 (germline): SGHRS, YFSETQ. The V end lost 0 bases, the J end lost 5 bases, and 11 bases lay between the germline ends. This CDR3 is CASSLGPGGTGELFF. In DNA form, the CDR3 reads TGCGCCAGCAGCTTGGGGCCGGGTGGGACCGGGGAGCTGTTTTTT.

This chain joins TRBV5-8 and TRBJ2-5; maybe TRBD2 (6 bases). Germline CDR1 and CDR2: SGHTS and YDEGEE. Trimming removed 2 bases from V and 2 bases from J, with 10 bases in between. This CDR3 has 14 residues. This CDR3 reads CASSFRDLQETQYF. DNA of the CDR3: TGTGCCAGCAGCTTTCGGGACTTACAAGAGACCCAGTACTTC. Full variable domain (missing parts from reference TRBV5-8 and TRBJ2-5): EAGVTQSPTHLIKTRGQQATLRCSPISGHTSVYWYQQALGLGLQFLLWYDEGEERNRGNFPPRFSGRQFPNYSSELNVNALELEDSALYLCASSFRDLQETQYFGPGTRLLVL.

The chain recombines TRBV7-3 with TRBJ2-5; D is possibly TRBD1 (6 bases). The CDR3 is made up of 15 amino acids. Trimming pared 1 base from V and 0 bases from J, leaving 9 bases between. From germline, CDR1 is SGHTA and CDR2 FQGTGA. The CDR3 DNA is TGTGCCAGCAGCTTAAGGACAGAGCACCAAGAGACCCAGTACTTC. Translation gives CASSLRTEHQETQYF.

The chain combines TRBV7-9 with TRBJ1-1; D perhaps matches TRBD1 (6 bases). The CDR3 has 14 amino acids. CDR1 is SEHNR and CDR2 is FQNEAQ in the germline V gene (reference sequence). Between the trimmed V and J ends, which lost 1 base and 6 bases, there was a span of 12 bases. For the CDR3, the DNA is TGTGCCAGCAGCTTAGGGGGTGGGGGCCCTGAAGCTTTCTTT. Translated: CASSLGGGGPEAFF.

The chain joins TRBV11-2 to TRBJ2-7, with 7 positions matching TRBD2. Germline assignment: CDR1 SGHAT and CDR2 FQNNGV. The CDR3 covers 15 residues. The V and J ends lost 5 bases and 0 bases, in that order; junction bases with no gene match: 7. The CDR3, as DNA: TGTGCCAGCAGCCTCGGACGGGGGGTCTCCTACGAGCAGTACTTC. Protein sequence: CASSLGRGVSYEQYF.

V usage is TRBV4-1 and J usage is TRBJ2-3; D gene ambiguous. Trimming pared 4 bases from V and 2 bases from J, leaving 13 bases between. The CDR3 length is 15 residues. CDR1 MGHRA and CDR2 YSYEKL come from the germline V gene. CDR3 region: CASSPRYYLTDTQYF. CDR3 coding DNA: TGCGCCAGCAGCCCTCGGTACTACCTCACAGATACGCAGTATTTT.

This chain joins TRBV7-9 and TRBJ2-1; no firm D call. This CDR3 spans 15 amino acids. Germline lookup yields CDR1 SEHNR and CDR2 FQNEAQ (reference sequence). The germline V and J ends were trimmed by 1 base and 8 bases, with 15 bases remaining between them. The CDR3 loop is CASSLGWATWDEQFF. The CDR3 nucleotides read TGTGCCAGCAGCTTAGGGTGGGCGACCTGGGATGAGCAGTTCTTC. Together with reference TRBV7-9 and TRBJ2-1, the CDR3 gives the full variable domain: DTGVSQNPRHKITKRGQNVTFRCDPISEHNRLYWYRQTLGQGPEFLTYFQNEAQLEKSRLLSDRFSAERPKGSFSTLEIQRTEQGDSAMYLCASSLGWATWDEQFFGPGTRLTVL.